Following are 7 T cell receptor beta chains from one sample sequenced in a study of beta chain features in type 1 diabetes. Of the isolated RNA, all was reverse transcribed, and so the sequenced material was expressed TCRB transcripts. Sequencing was performed with immunoSEQ multiplex PCR; in TCRdb, only in-frame clones are kept and a portion is missing. There are hundreds of thousands of clones in the sample; 30% occur only once, and roughly 0.066% lies in the top ten. Sequencing was carried out using naive CD4+ T cells from blood. Receptors originate from a man younger than 30 in good health.

This clone turned up a few times. The gene calls are TRBV29-1 and TRBJ2-7; D gene ambiguous. The V and J ends lost 0 bases and 4 bases respectively, with 7 bases between them. From germline, CDR1 is SQVTM and CDR2 ANQGSEA. This CDR3 is 12 amino acids long. Here the CDR3 DNA reads TGCAGCGTTGAAGACCGTTTATACGAGCAGTACTTC. The encoded protein is CSVEDRLYEQYF.

A few counts support this clone. V is TRBV29-1 and J is TRBJ1-1; D is undetermined. V lost 2 bases and J lost 3, with 13 bases in between. Germline V gives CDR1 SQVTM, CDR2 ANQGSEA. The CDR3 extends over 14 amino acids. As DNA, the CDR3 is TGCAGCGTTGAACTCCCCTTCGTGCACACTGAAGCTTTCTTT. Its protein product is CSVELPFVHTEAFF.

This clone was detected only a few times. The chain is built from TRBV7-2 and TRBJ2-7; D gene ambiguous. This CDR3 has 13 residues. Germline V CDR1 and CDR2: SGHTA, FQGNSA. The V and J ends lost 1 base and 2 bases respectively, with 6 bases between them. Here the CDR3 DNA reads TGTGCCAGCAGCTTAGTGGCAGCCTACGAGCAGTACTTC. Residues: CASSLVAAYEQYF.

This clone was found a few times. CDR3 nucleotide sequence: TGTGCCAGCAGCTCCCAGATCACAGATACGCAGTATTTT. This codes for CASSSQITDTQYF. V gene TRBV7-3 combines with J gene TRBJ2-3; unclear D gene. CDR1 and CDR2 from the germline V gene are SGHTA and FQGTGA. The CDR3 length is 13 residues. Trimming removed 4 bases from V and 2 bases from J, with 7 bases in between.

Concerning this clone itself: The sample has other DNA sequences that encode this CDR3 too. The chain is built from TRBV9 and TRBJ2-1; no clear D gene. This CDR3 has 13 residues. The germline V gene encodes CDR1 SGDLS and CDR2 YYNGEE. The V end was cut by 0 bases, the J end by 4 bases, with 5 bases between. CDR3 residues: CASSVGRYNEQFF. The CDR3 DNA is TGTGCCAGCAGCGTAGGGCGGTACAATGAGCAGTTCTTC.

The chain uses TRBV29-1 and TRBJ1-2; 7 positions agree with TRBD1. Looked up from germline, CDR1 is SQVTM and CDR2 is ANQGSEA. V trimming: 4 bases; J trimming: 8 bases; junction bases outside the gene matches: 13. The CDR3 runs 14 residues. CDR3 sequence (DNA): TGCAGCGTTGGCCGGGACAGTGGGGCTATCGGCTACACCTTC. The encoded protein is CSVGRDSGAIGYTF.

This clone has a handful of counts. V is TRBV5-6 and J is TRBJ2-7; D is ambiguous. Germline CDR1 is SGHDT and CDR2 is YYEEEE. The CDR3 runs to 13 residues. The ends were cut back, 5 bases at V and 0 bases at J, with 9 bases in the middle. CDR3 residues: CASRSSSSYEQYF. The DNA of the CDR3 is TGTGCCAGCAGATCTTCCAGCTCCTACGAGCAGTACTTC.